The TCR beta chain described here comes from a study of graft-versus-host responses after intestinal transplantation. In the study overall: Isolated intestinal, liver-intestinal, or multivisceral transplants had been given to the recipients. Uniformly, recipients were administered anti-thymocyte globulin induction with subsequent tacrolimus and steroids for two to three years. Whole-study results and caveats: Investigators detected GvH clones in recipient marrow, with some emerging earlier in ileum or blood. Graft-donor T cell macrochimerism in patients accompanied high graft-versus-host to host-versus-graft clonal ratios in allografts.

Trimming took 0 bases from V and 0 from J, leaving 6 bases between them. CDR1 MGHRA and CDR2 YSYEKL come from the germline V gene. The CDR3 consists of 14 residues. To note about this clone: Its antigen is currently unknown.

Libraries were prepared by immunoSEQ multiplex PCR; TCRdb keeps only in-frame clonotypes and omits some of them. Seen here are tens of thousands of clones, almost 90% observed once, and the top ten hold approximately 4.1%. This material consisted of unstimulated CD8+ T cells sorted from spleen or lymph node cells, taken before transplant. The chain couples TRBV4-1 to TRBJ2-7, with D unresolved. This sequence originates from a human donor who was the organ donor for an intestinal transplant. CDR3 nucleotides: TGCGCCAGCAGCCAAGATTCCGACTCCTACGAGCAGTACGTC. This codes for CASSQDSDSYEQYV.